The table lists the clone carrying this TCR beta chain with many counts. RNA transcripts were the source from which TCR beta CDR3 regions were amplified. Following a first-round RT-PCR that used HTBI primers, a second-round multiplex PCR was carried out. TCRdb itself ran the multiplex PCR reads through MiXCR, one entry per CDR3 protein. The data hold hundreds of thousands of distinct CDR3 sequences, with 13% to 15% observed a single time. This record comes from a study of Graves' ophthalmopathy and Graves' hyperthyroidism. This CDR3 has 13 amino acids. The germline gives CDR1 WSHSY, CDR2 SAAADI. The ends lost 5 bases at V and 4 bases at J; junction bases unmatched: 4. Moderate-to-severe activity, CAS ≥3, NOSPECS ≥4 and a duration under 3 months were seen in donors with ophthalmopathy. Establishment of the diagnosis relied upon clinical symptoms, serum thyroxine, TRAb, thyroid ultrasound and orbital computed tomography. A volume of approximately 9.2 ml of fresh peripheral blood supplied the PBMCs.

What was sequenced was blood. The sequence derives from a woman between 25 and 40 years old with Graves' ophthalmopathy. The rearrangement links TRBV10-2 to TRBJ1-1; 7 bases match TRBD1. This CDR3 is CASSPTGVTEAFF. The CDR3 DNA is TGCGCCAGCAGTCCCACAGGGGTCACTGAAGCTTTCTTT.